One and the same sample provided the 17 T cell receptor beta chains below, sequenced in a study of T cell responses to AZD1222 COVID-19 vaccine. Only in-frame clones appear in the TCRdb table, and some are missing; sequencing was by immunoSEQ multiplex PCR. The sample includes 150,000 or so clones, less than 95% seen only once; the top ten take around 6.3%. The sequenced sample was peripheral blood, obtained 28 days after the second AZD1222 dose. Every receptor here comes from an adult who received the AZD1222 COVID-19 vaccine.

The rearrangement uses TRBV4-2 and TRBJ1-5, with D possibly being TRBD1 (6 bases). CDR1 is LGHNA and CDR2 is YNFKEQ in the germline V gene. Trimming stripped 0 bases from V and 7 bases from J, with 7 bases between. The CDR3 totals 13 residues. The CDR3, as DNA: TGTGCCAGCAGCCAAGATAGGGGGCAGCCCCAGCATTTT. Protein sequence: CASSQDRGQPQHF.

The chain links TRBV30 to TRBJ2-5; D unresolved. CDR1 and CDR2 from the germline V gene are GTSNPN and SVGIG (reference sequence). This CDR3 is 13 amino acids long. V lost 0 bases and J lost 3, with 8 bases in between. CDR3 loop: CAWSVTPEETQYF. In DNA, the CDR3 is TGTGCCTGGAGTGTAACGCCAGAAGAGACCCAGTACTTC. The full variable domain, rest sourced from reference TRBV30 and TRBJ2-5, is SQTIHQWPATLVQPVGSPLSLECTVEGTSNPNLYWYRQAAGRGLQLLFYSVGIGQISSEVPQNLSASRPQDRQFILSSKKLLLSDSGFYLCAWSVTPEETQYFGPGTRLLVL.

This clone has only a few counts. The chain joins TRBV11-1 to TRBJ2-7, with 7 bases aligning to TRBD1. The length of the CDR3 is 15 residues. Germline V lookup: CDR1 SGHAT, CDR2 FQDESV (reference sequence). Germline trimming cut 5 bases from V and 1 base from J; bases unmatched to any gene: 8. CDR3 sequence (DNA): TGTGCCAGCAGCCCCCGACCGGACAGGTCCTACGAGCAGTACTTC. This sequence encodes CASSPRPDRSYEQYF.

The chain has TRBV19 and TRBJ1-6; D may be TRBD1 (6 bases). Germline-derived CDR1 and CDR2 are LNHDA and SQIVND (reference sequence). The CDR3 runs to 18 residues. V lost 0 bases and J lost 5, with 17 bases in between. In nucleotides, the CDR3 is TGTGCCAGTAGTATAGACGGACAGAAGAGACCCAATAATTCACCCCTCCACTTT. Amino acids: CASSIDGQKRPNNSPLHF.

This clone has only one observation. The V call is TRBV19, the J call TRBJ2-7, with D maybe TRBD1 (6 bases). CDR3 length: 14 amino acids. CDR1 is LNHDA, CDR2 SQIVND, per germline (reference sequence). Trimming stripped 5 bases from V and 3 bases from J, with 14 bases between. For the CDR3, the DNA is TGTGCCAGTAGTGCCTGGGACACCGGCTACGAGCAGTACTTC. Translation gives CASSAWDTGYEQYF.

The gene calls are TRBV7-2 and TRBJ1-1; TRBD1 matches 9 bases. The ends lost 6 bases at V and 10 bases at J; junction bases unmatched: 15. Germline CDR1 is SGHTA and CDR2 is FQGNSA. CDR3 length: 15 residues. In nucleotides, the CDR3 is TGTGCCAGCAGATATACCGGGACAGGGCCCCTTGCAGCTTTCTTT. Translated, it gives CASRYTGTGPLAAFF. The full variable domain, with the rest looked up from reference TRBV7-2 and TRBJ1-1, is GAGVSQSPSNKVTEKGKDVELRCDPISGHTALYWYRQSLGQGLEFLIYFQGNSAPDKSGLPSDRFSAERTGGSVSTLTIQRTQQEDSAVYLCASRYTGTGPLAAFFGQGTRLTVV.

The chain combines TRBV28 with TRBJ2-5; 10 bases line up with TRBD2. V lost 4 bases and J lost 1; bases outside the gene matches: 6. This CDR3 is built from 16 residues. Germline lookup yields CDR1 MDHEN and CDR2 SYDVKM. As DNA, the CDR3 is TGTGCCAGCAGTTACCTAGCGGGAGCGGGCCAAGAGACCCAGTACTTC. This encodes CASSYLAGAGQETQYF.

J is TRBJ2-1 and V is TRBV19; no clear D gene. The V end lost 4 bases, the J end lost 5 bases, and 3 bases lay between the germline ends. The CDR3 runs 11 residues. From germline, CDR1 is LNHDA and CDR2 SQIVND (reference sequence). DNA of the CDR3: TGTGCCAGTAGTACTCACAATGAGCAGTTCTTC. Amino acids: CASSTHNEQFF.

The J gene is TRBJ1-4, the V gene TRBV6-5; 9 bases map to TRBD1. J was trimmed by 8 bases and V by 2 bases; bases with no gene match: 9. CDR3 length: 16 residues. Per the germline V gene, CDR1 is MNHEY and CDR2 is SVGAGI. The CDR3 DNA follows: TGTGCCAGCAGTTACATTCGGACAGGGGTTGGAGAAAAACTGTTTTTT. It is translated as CASSYIRTGVGEKLFF.

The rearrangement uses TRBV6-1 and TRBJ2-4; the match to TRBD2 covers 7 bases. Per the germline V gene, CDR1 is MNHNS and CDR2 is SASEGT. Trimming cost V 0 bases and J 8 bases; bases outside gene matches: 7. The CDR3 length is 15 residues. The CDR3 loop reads CASSEAPGGGDIQYF. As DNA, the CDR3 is TGTGCCAGCAGTGAAGCGCCGGGCGGGGGAGACATTCAGTACTTC.

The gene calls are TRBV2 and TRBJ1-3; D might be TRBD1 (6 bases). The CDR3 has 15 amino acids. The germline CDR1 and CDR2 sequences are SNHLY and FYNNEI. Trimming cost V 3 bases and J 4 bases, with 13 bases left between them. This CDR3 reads CASSDPGAAGNTIYF. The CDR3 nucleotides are TGTGCCAGCAGTGACCCAGGGGCGGCAGGAAACACCATATATTTT.

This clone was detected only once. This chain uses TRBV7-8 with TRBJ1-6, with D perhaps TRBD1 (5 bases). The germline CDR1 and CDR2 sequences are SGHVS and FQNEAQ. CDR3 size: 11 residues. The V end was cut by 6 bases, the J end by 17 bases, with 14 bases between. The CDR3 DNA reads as TGTGCCAGCAGTAACAGGCGGGATTTCCACTTT. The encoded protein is CASSNRRDFHF.

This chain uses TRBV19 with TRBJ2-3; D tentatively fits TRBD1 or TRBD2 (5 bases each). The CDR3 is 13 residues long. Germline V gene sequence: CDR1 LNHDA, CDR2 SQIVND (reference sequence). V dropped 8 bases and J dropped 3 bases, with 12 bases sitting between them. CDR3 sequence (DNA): TGTGCCAGTGGTGTCGGGGCTACAGATACGCAGTATTTT. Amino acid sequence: CASGVGATDTQYF.

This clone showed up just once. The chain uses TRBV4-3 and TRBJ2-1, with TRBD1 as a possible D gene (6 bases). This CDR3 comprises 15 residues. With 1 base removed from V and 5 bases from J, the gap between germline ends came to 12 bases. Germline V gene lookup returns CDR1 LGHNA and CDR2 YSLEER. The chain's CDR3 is CASSQALAGDNEQFF. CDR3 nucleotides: TGCGCCAGCAGCCAAGCCCTAGCAGGGGACAATGAGCAGTTCTTC.

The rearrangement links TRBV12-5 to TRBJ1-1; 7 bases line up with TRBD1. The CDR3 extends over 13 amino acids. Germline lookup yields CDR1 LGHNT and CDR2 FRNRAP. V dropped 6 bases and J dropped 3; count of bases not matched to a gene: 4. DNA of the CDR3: TGTGCTAGTGGCCCAGGGGGATACACTGAAGCTTTCTTT. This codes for CASGPGGYTEAFF.

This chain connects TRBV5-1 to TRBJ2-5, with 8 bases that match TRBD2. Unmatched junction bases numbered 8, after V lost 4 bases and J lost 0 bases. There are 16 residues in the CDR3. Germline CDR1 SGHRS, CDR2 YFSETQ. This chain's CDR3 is CASSPTGGANQETQYF. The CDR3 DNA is TGCGCCAGCAGCCCTACGGGGGGGGCGAACCAAGAGACCCAGTACTTC.

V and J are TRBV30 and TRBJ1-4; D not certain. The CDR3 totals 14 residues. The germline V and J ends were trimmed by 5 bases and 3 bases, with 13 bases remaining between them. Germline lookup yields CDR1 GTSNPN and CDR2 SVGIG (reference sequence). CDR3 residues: CAWSAERANEKLFF. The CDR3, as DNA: TGTGCCTGGTCAGCGGAGAGGGCTAATGAAAAACTGTTTTTT.